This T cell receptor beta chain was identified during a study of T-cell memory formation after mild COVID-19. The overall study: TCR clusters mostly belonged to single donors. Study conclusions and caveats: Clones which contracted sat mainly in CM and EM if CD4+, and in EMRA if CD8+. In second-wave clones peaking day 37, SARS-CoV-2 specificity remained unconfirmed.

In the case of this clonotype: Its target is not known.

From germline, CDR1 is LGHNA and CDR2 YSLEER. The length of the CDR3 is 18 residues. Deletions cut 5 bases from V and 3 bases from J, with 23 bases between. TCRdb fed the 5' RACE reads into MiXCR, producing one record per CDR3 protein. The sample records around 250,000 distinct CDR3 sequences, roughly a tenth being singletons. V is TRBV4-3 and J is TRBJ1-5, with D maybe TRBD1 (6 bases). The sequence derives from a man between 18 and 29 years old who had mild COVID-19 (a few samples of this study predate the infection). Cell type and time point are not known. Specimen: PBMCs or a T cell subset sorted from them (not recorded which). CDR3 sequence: CASSEVALGGDSNQPQHF. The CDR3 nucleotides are TGCGCCAGCAGCGAAGTCGCGTTGGGGGGCGATTCCAATCAGCCCCAGCATTTT.